This T cell receptor beta chain was retrieved from a study of T cells in Graves' hyperthyroidism and ophthalmopathy. With 6 bases removed from V and 6 bases from J, the gap between germline ends came to 15 bases. The CDR3 has 12 amino acids. Germline V gene data show CDR1 as DFQATT and CDR2 as SNEGSKA (reference sequence). The sample holds a few counts of this clonotype. The final CDR3 position lacks the conserved phenylalanine or tryptophan, pointing to a likely read error. From RNA transcripts, TCR beta CDR3 regions were amplified. TCR CDR3 underwent first-round RT-PCR with the HTBI primer set. TCRdb re-analysed the multiplex PCR reads in MiXCR, keeping a single row per CDR3 protein. The sample shows fewer than 650,000 distinct CDR3 sequences, about 15% of them seen only once. Exclusion of a patient resulted from uncontrolled infection, other autoimmune disease, pregnancy or lactation.

The sequenced sample was blood. The TCR sequence derives from a woman aged 40 to 50 with Graves' ophthalmopathy. V usage is TRBV20-1 and J usage is TRBJ2-7; possibly TRBD1 or TRBD2 for D (5 bases each). In DNA, the CDR3 is TGCAGTGCCCCCCTGGGGGTTCGCGAGCAGTACCTC. Its protein is CSAPLGVREQYL.